This T cell receptor beta chain came from a study of cytomegalovirus exposure and HLA in healthy donors. Clones were read by immunoSEQ multiplex PCR, and TCRdb kept only the in-frame ones, dropping some. The sample holds 78,000 or so clones; just under 95% are singletons and the top ten take roughly 3.2%. The CDR3 is 15 amino acids. The ends were cut back, 10 bases at V and 6 bases at J, with 22 bases in the middle. Per germline, CDR1 SNHLY and CDR2 FYNNEI. The chain has TRBV2 and TRBJ2-1, with D perhaps matching TRBD1 (6 bases). Material for sequencing was PBMCs. The sequence derives from a woman in her late teens or twenties in good health and CMV-seropositive. CDR3 region: CAINLNREHTNEQFF. CDR3 in DNA: TGTGCCATCAACCTAAACAGGGAGCATACCAATGAGCAGTTCTTC.